The entry below describes one TCR beta chain. Antigen: not known. This specimen comes from a study of cytomegalovirus exposure and HLA in healthy donors. Study-wide results and caveats: It was taken for granted in presence/absence analyses that sequencing depth across donors was roughly uniform.

V dropped 3 bases and J dropped 3; count of bases not matched to a gene: 6. Germline CDR1 SGHNT, CDR2 YYREEE (reference sequence). This CDR3 has 15 amino acids. The PCR contained 60 Vbeta and 13 Jbeta primers. The assay was immunoSEQ multiplex PCR, and TCRdb's table has in-frame clones only and misses some. The sample records approximately 35,000 clones, roughly 84% being singletons. The source material was PBMCs. The clonotype originates from a woman aged 18-30 years in good health and CMV-seronegative. The chain combines TRBV5-4 with TRBJ2-7; 10 bases are a match to TRBD2. CDR3 DNA: TGTGCCAGCAGCTCCCCCGGACTAGCGGACTACGAGCAGTACTTC. It encodes CASSSPGLADYEQYF.